Sequencing of this TCR beta chain was carried out in a study of Graves' ophthalmopathy and Graves' hyperthyroidism. This clonotype was detected many times. For repertoire sequencing, the TCR beta CDR3 regions were amplified from RNA transcripts. Scientists carried out first-round RT-PCR using HTBI primers and then a second-round multiplex PCR. TCRdb recomputed calls from the multiplex PCR reads with MiXCR, one row per CDR3 protein. The sample holds about 660,000 distinct CDR3 sequences; roughly 39% are singletons and the top ten take 3% to 4%. The sequenced material came from peripheral blood. The clonotype was recovered from an adult man with Graves' ophthalmopathy.

In DNA form, the CDR3 reads TGTGCCAGCAGCTTAGTAAGCAGGACCAACACTGAAGCTTTCTTT. It translates to CASSLVSRTNTEAFF. The chain uses TRBV11-2 and TRBJ1-1; D unclear. Germline CDR1 reads SGHAT; CDR2 reads FQNNGV. The ends were cut back, 1 base at V and 2 bases at J, with 11 bases in the middle. The CDR3 loop spans 15 amino acids.